Included here is one TCR beta chain sequence, with context. This CDR3 comprises 18 residues. Losses at the gene ends were 8 bases for V and 12 bases for J; bases not matched to a gene: 19. The sample originates from a study of CD8 T cells in Susac syndrome. CD8+ and CD4+ T cells from blood underwent TCR beta sequencing, which was carried out in a high-throughput format. TEMRA cells were FACS-enriched, and CD8+ and CD4+ T cells were isolated negatively. cDNA came from about 0.5 to 1 ug RNA primed by random hexamers. Amplification of TCR beta CDR3 across 54 Vbeta and 13 Jbeta was performed with immunoSEQ multiplex PCR. TCRdb re-called the immunoSEQ multiplex PCR reads with MiXCR, one entry per CDR3 protein. The sample has approximately 230,000 distinct CDR3 sequences, 85% to 95% seen once; the top ten hold around 0.07%.

The TCR was taken from a human donor with multiple sclerosis. Sequenced sample: CD4+ T cells from PBMCs. This chain joins TRBV12-3 or TRBV12-4 and TRBJ2-1; 16 positions match TRBD2. The CDR3 nucleotides read TGTGCCAGCTCAAACCTCCCGGGGGGACTAGCGGGAGGGATGGCGCAGTTCTTC. Amino acid sequence: CASSNLPGGLAGGMAQFF.